These T cell receptor beta chains were read from a single sample in a study of shared clonotypes between healthy human individuals. TCRdb keeps only in-frame clones here, not all; method: immunoSEQ multiplex PCR. The repertoire holds some 2,500,000 clones, with 85% to 95% as singletons. The sample was naive CD4+ T cells from PBMCs. These receptors came from a man aged 18 to 30 in good health. Some clones in this sample may be carry-over from other donors' samples. CDR3s include the opening cysteine and the closing phenylalanine or tryptophan. D genes are given only for firm matches. The size entry is marked missing in some rows and otherwise reads once, few, many or a size class.

cdr3_aa: CASSLFVYEQYF
cdr3_nt: TGTGCCAGCAGCTTATTCGTCTACGAGCAGTACTTC
clone_size: -
j_call: TRBJ2-7
v_call: TRBV7-2
d_call: -

cdr3_aa: CASSLLAGAYNEQFF
cdr3_nt: TGTGCCAGCAGCTTGCTAGCGGGGGCATACAATGAGCAGTTCTTC
clone_size: -
j_call: TRBJ2-1
v_call: TRBV5-6
d_call: TRBD2

cdr3_aa: CAWSDLAGTSDF
cdr3_nt: TGTGCCTGGAGCGATCTAGCCGGGACATCCGACTTC
clone_size: -
j_call: TRBJ2-7
v_call: TRBV30
d_call: -

cdr3_aa: CASSPRQGAGYEQYF
cdr3_nt: TGTGCCAGCTCACCCCGGCAGGGGGCTGGCTACGAGCAGTACTTC
clone_size: -
j_call: TRBJ2-7
v_call: TRBV18
d_call: TRBD1

cdr3_aa: CASSEGSTAATNEKLFF
cdr3_nt: TGTGCCAGCAGTGAAGGCTCCACGGCTGCAACTAATGAAAAACTGTTTTTT
clone_size: -
j_call: TRBJ1-4
v_call: TRBV6-1
d_call: -

cdr3_aa: CASSQIFGENLLSSGNTIYF
cdr3_nt: TGTGCCAGCAGTCAGATCTTCGGAGAAAATTTGCTGTCCTCTGGAAACACCATATATTTT
clone_size: once
j_call: TRBJ1-3
v_call: TRBV5-4
d_call: -

cdr3_aa: CAWNWGNTEAFF
cdr3_nt: TGTGCCTGGAATTGGGGGAACACTGAAGCTTTCTTT
clone_size: few
j_call: TRBJ1-1
v_call: TRBV30
d_call: -

cdr3_aa: CASSSRWIVNTEAFF
cdr3_nt: TGTGCCAGTAGTAGCCGGTGGATTGTGAACACTGAAGCTTTCTTT
clone_size: -
j_call: TRBJ1-1
v_call: TRBV19
d_call: -

cdr3_aa: CASSYSETSLAGELFF
cdr3_nt: TGTGCCAGCAGTTACTCCGAGACTAGCCTCGCCGGGGAGCTGTTTTTT
clone_size: -
j_call: TRBJ2-2
v_call: TRBV6-5
d_call: TRBD2

cdr3_aa: CASSPFSGKPTDTQYF
cdr3_nt: TGTGCCAGCAGTCCGTTTAGCGGGAAACCCACAGATACGCAGTATTTT
clone_size: -
j_call: TRBJ2-3
v_call: TRBV9
d_call: TRBD2

cdr3_aa: CASSLSGTSGNNEQFF
cdr3_nt: TGTGCCAGCAGCTTATCGGGGACTAGCGGCAACAATGAGCAGTTCTTC
clone_size: -
j_call: TRBJ2-1
v_call: TRBV11-3
d_call: TRBD2

cdr3_aa: CASSIPPRAPEAFF
cdr3_nt: TGTGCCAGCAGCATCCCGCCCAGGGCCCCTGAAGCTTTCTTT
clone_size: -
j_call: TRBJ1-1
v_call: TRBV7-9
d_call: -

cdr3_aa: CASSSGGYGYTF
cdr3_nt: TGTGCCAGCAGCTCAGGGGGATATGGCTACACCTTC
clone_size: -
j_call: TRBJ1-2
v_call: TRBV28
d_call: TRBD1

cdr3_aa: CASSPRDRGNQPQHF
cdr3_nt: TGTGCCAGCTCACCCCGGGACAGGGGCAATCAGCCCCAGCATTTT
clone_size: -
j_call: TRBJ1-5
v_call: TRBV18
d_call: TRBD1

cdr3_aa: CASGTYTYGYTF
cdr3_nt: TGTGCCAGCGGGACCTACACGTATGGCTACACCTTC
clone_size: -
j_call: TRBJ1-2
v_call: TRBV6-5
d_call: -

cdr3_aa: CASRTGNSYEQYF
cdr3_nt: TGTGCCAGCAGAACCGGGAACTCCTACGAGCAGTACTTC
clone_size: -
j_call: TRBJ2-7
v_call: TRBV6-1
d_call: -

cdr3_aa: CASSLTLARGSEQYF
cdr3_nt: TGTGCCAGCAGCTTAACCTTGGCACGGGGATCCGAGCAGTACTTC
clone_size: -
j_call: TRBJ2-7
v_call: TRBV7-3
d_call: -

cdr3_aa: CASSVEGRGYNEQFF
cdr3_nt: TGTGCCAGCAGCGTAGAGGGCAGGGGATACAATGAGCAGTTCTTC
clone_size: once
j_call: TRBJ2-1
v_call: TRBV9
d_call: -

cdr3_aa: CASSSSPQGRVGATEAFF
cdr3_nt: TGTGCCAGCTCAAGCTCTCCCCAGGGCCGAGTCGGAGCCACTGAAGCTTTCTTT
clone_size: -
j_call: TRBJ1-1
v_call: TRBV18
d_call: -

cdr3_aa: CASSWDRGSNQPQHF
cdr3_nt: TGTGCCAGCAGCTGGGACAGGGGAAGCAATCAGCCCCAGCATTTT
clone_size: -
j_call: TRBJ1-5
v_call: TRBV7-8
d_call: TRBD1

cdr3_aa: CASSSLAGGGEQYF
cdr3_nt: TGTGCCAGCAGCTCACTAGCGGGAGGAGGCGAGCAGTACTTC
clone_size: -
j_call: TRBJ2-7
v_call: TRBV9
d_call: TRBD2

cdr3_aa: CASRPRGGGTREQYF
cdr3_nt: TGTGCCAGCAGGCCCCGCGGGGGGGGCACGAGGGAGCAGTACTTC
clone_size: once
j_call: TRBJ2-7
v_call: TRBV6-5
d_call: TRBD2

cdr3_aa: CASSLAAGGVDYGYTF
cdr3_nt: TGCGCCAGCAGCTTGGCGGCAGGGGGAGTTGACTATGGCTACACCTTC
clone_size: -
j_call: TRBJ1-2
v_call: TRBV5-1
d_call: TRBD1

cdr3_aa: CASSLTGRETQYF
cdr3_nt: TGTGCCAGCAGCTTGACAGGGCGTGAGACCCAGTACTTC
clone_size: -
j_call: TRBJ2-5
v_call: TRBV5-8
d_call: -